The entry below gives a single T cell receptor (beta chain) sequence along with its context. Per the original methods: Reference gene primer amplification in the assay estimated nucleated cell counts. Clones were sequenced by immunoSEQ multiplex PCR, and TCRdb holds only the in-frame ones, with some missing. That table furnishes V, J and clone size, whereas the DNA furnished D and trimming. The data contain 200,000 to 250,000 clones, about 86% of them singletons. The sample originates from a study of blood T cell repertoires in COVID-19. Study at large: Researchers got acute and convalescent COVID-19 samples from the United States, Italy and Spain. Sources were T cells, B-cell-depleted T cells, or PBMCs; the material itself was cDNA or gDNA.

The CDR3 extends over 15 amino acids. Trimming removed 3 bases from V and 7 bases from J; junction bases left unmatched: 6. Germline V gene lookup returns CDR1 SGHRS and CDR2 YFSETQ. The receptor comes from a man aged 45-65 years with active or convalescent COVID-19. The V and J genes are TRBV5-1 and TRBJ1-4; 10 bases match TRBD1. The sample taken for sequencing was peripheral blood. This chain's CDR3 is CASSSSTGGREKLFF. CDR3 DNA sequence: TGCGCCAGCAGCTCCTCGACAGGGGGCCGTGAAAAACTGTTTTTT.